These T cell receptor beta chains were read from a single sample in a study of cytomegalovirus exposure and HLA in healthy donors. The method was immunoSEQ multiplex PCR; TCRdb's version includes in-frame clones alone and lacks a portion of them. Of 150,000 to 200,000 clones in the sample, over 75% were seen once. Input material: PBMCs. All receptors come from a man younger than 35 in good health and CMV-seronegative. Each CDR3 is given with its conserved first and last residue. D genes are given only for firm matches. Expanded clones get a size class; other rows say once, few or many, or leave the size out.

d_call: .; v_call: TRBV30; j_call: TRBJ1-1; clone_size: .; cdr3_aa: CAWSVGYDTEAFF; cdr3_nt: TGTGCCTGGAGTGTGGGCTATGACACTGAAGCTTTCTTT
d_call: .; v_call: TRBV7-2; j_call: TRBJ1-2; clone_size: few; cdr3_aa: CASSLVAGGQLPYGYTF; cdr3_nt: TGTGCCAGCAGCTTAGTAGCGGGAGGTCAGCTTCCCTATGGCTACACCTTC
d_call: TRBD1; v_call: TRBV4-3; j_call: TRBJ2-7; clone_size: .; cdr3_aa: CASSQDPGTDAYEQYF; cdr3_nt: TGCGCCAGCAGCCAAGATCCAGGGACAGACGCCTACGAGCAGTACTTC
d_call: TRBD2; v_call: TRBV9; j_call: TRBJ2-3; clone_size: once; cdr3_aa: CASSRGGISGTVTDTQYF; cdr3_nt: TGTGCCAGCAGCCGGGGGGGGATTAGCGGGACCGTCACAGATACGCAGTATTTT
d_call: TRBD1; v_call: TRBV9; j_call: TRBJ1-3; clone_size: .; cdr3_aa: CASRTGGPNSGNTIYF; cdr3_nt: TGTGCCAGCAGGACAGGGGGCCCCAACTCTGGAAACACCATATATTTT
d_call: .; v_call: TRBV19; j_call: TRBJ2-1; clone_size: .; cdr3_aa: CASSVLGNEQFF; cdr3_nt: TGTGCCAGCTCCGTGCTCGGCAATGAGCAGTTCTTC
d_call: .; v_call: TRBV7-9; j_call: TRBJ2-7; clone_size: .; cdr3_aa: CASSPYAGSTASYF; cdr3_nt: TGTGCCAGCAGTCCCTATGCGGGTAGCACCGCTTCGTACTTC
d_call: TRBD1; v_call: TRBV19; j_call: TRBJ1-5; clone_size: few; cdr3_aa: CASSPGTGGKDQPQHF; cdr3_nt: TGTGCCAGTAGTCCCGGGACAGGGGGAAAGGATCAGCCCCAGCATTTT
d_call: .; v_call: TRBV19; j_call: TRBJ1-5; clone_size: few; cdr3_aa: CASRETRNSNQPQHF; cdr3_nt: TGTGCCAGTAGGGAGACGCGGAATAGCAATCAGCCCCAGCATTTT
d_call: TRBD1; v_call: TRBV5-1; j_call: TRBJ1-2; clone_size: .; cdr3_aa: CASSSGTGWTEGYTF; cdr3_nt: TGCGCCAGCAGCTCGGGGACAGGGTGGACGGAGGGCTACACCTTC
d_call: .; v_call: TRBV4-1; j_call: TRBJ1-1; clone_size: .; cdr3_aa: CASSQPPGEMNTEAFF; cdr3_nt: TGCGCCAGCAGCCAACCTCCCGGGGAGATGAACACTGAAGCTTTCTTT
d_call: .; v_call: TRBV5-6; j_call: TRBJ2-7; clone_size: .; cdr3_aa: CASSLARPRYEQYF; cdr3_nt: TGTGCCAGCAGCTTGGCTCGTCCCCGCTACGAGCAGTACTTC
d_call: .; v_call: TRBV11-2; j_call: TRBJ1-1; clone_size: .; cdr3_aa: CASSLGPDPTRDTEAFF; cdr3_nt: TGTGCCAGCAGCTTAGGTCCCGATCCTACGAGGGACACTGAAGCTTTCTTT
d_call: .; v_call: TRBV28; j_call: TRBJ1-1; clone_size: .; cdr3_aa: CASSLVTVNTEAFF; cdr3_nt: TGTGCCAGCAGTTTAGTAACGGTGAACACTGAAGCTTTCTTT
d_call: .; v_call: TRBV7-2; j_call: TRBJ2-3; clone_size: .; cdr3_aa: CASSLSGGDTDTQYF; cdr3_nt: TGTGCCAGCAGCTTAAGTGGGGGCGACACAGATACGCAGTATTTT
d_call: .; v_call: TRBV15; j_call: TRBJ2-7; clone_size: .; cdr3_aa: CATSREGGQIYEQYF; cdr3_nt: TGTGCCACCAGCAGAGAGGGGGGACAGATCTACGAGCAGTACTTC
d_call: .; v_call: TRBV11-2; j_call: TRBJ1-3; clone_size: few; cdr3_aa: CASSSEGTIWGNTIYF; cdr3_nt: TGTGCCAGCAGCTCGGAAGGGACAATCTGGGGAAACACCATATATTTT
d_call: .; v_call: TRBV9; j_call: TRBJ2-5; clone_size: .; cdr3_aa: CASSLLGSSALQETQYF; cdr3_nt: TGTGCCAGCAGCCTCCTTGGGTCTAGCGCGTTACAAGAGACCCAGTACTTC
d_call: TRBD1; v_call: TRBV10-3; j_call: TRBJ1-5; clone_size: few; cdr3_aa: CAISDTGGGNQPQHF; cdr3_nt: TGTGCCATCAGCGACACAGGGGGGGGGAATCAGCCCCAGCATTTT
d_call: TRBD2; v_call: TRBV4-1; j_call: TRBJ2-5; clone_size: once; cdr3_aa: CASSQGLQRGAKETQYF; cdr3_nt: TGCGCCAGCAGCCAAGGTTTACAGCGGGGGGCAAAAGAGACCCAGTACTTC
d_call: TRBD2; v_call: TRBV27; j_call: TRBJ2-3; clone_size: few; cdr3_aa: CASGVASGRDTQYF; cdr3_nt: TGTGCCAGCGGGGTTGCTAGCGGGAGGGATACGCAGTATTTT
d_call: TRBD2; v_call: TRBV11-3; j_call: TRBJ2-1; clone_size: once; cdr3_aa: CASSLEPGLAVYNEQFF; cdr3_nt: TGTGCCAGCAGCTTAGAGCCGGGACTAGCGGTCTACAATGAGCAGTTCTTC
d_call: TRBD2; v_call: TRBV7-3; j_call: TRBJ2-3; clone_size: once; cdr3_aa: CASSLTSGGSSDTQYF; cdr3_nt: TGTGCCAGCAGCTTAACTTCAGGCGGGAGCTCAGATACGCAGTATTTT
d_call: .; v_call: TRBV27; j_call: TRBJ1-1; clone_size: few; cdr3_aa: CASSWGRGNTEAFF; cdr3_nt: TGTGCCAGCAGTTGGGGAAGGGGGAACACTGAAGCTTTCTTT
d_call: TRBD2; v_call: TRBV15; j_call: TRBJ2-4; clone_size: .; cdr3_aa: CATSREAGGGKNIQYF; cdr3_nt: TGTGCCACCAGCAGAGAAGCGGGGGGCGGCAAAAACATTCAGTACTTC
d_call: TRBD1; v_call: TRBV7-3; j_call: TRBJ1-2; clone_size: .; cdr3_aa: CASSGRQGDYGYTF; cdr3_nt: TGTGCCAGCAGCGGCAGACAGGGAGACTATGGCTACACCTTC
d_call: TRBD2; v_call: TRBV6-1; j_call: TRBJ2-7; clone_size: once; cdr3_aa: CASQPSGRWDEQYF; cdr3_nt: TGTGCCAGCCAACCTAGCGGGCGCTGGGACGAGCAGTACTTC
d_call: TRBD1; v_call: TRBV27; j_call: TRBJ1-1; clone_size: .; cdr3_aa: CASSSPTGGNTEAFF; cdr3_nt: TGTGCCAGCAGTTCACCGACAGGGGGTAACACTGAAGCTTTCTTT
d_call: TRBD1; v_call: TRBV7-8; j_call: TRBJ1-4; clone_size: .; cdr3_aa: CASSPRGLRGATNEKLFF; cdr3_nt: TGTGCCAGCAGTCCAAGAGGGCTCAGGGGGGCAACTAATGAAAAACTGTTTTTT